This TCR beta chain was documented in a study of OX40 agonist ivuxolimab in advanced cancers. Study-wide context: Checkpoint inhibitors had been given previously to roughly 40% of patients. Partial response was recorded in three patients: one hepatocellular carcinoma and two cutaneous melanoma cases. Study-wide findings and caveats: Clones of CD4+ and CD8+ blood T cells grew by week 6 at doses of 0.1 to 3.0 mg/kg.

Clones were read by immunoSEQ multiplex PCR, and TCRdb kept only the in-frame ones, dropping some. Of 70,000 or so clones listed, about 86% are singletons. The CDR3 sequence is 15 residues long. Between the trimmed V and J ends, which lost 6 bases and 0 bases, there was a span of 14 bases. Germline CDR1 reads MNHNS; CDR2 reads SASEGT. Comment on this clone: Its target is unknown.

The rearrangement links TRBV6-1 to TRBJ1-1; maybe TRBD1 (5 bases). The sequence derives from an adult with an advanced solid tumor such as melanoma, head and neck, liver or kidney cancer. The sample consisted of CD4+ or CD8+ T cells sorted from blood, taken in a trial of the OX40 agonist ivuxolimab. The CDR3 loop reads CASREPGGVNTEAFF. CDR3 bases: TGTGCCAGCAGGGAACCGGGAGGGGTGAACACTGAAGCTTTCTTT.